This section outlines one T cell receptor (beta chain) sequence together with its context. The antigen is undetermined. The entry originates in a study of radiotherapy plus CTLA-4 blockade in lung cancer. Study context: Objective responses were seen in 18% of patients, disease control in around 31%.

V gave up 8 bases and J gave up 14 bases, with 9 bases separating them. Germline V gives CDR1 MNHNY, CDR2 SVGAGI (reference sequence). The CDR3 covers 9 residues. Profiling relied on immunoSEQ multiplex PCR, and the TCRdb table lists in-frame clones only, not all of them. The sample lists fewer than 150,000 clones; about 77% were seen once. Study results and limitations: Increased serum interferon-beta after radiation also reportedly predicted response strongly.

The V and J genes are TRBV6-6 and TRBJ1-4, with a weak D call TRBD1 (6 bases). The starting material was peripheral blood, obtained from a patient treated with radiotherapy plus ipilimumab. This receptor was taken from a human donor with non-small cell lung cancer who had a partial response to radiotherapy plus ipilimumab. The CDR3 DNA follows: TGTGCCAGCGGGGACATTCTGTTTTTT. Residues: CASGDILFF.